This record covers a single T cell receptor (gamma chain). This clone has a handful of counts. It has no known antigen specificity. Given a far larger clone just one base away, this is likely a sequencing read error. The sample comes from a study of gamma-delta T cells after stem cell transplantation (dated by TCRdb to about 2016). Libraries were built with RT-PCR. For sequencing, an Illumina MiSeq was employed. For TCRdb, the public reads were processed anew by CATT, and duplicate DNA sequences were folded into one row. This sample is represented by about 1,800 gamma-chain clones; under 2.5% of them were singletons. The top ten clones comprise approximately 34% of the sample. The CDR3 runs 16 amino acids, cysteine and phenylalanine included. The kept DNA is CDR3 alone, 48 bases in frame from the first base. CDR1 GITISATS and CDR2 ISYDGTV were looked up in the germline V gene (reference sequence).

Sequencing used gamma-delta T cells. This receptor was identified in a human donor. It is not recorded whose cells these are; they may come from a transplant donor. This chain joins TRGV9 to TRGJP. The bases read TGTGCCTTGTGGGAGGTGCAAGAGTTGGGCAAAAAAATCAGGGTATTT. Its coded protein is CALWEVQELGKKIRVF.